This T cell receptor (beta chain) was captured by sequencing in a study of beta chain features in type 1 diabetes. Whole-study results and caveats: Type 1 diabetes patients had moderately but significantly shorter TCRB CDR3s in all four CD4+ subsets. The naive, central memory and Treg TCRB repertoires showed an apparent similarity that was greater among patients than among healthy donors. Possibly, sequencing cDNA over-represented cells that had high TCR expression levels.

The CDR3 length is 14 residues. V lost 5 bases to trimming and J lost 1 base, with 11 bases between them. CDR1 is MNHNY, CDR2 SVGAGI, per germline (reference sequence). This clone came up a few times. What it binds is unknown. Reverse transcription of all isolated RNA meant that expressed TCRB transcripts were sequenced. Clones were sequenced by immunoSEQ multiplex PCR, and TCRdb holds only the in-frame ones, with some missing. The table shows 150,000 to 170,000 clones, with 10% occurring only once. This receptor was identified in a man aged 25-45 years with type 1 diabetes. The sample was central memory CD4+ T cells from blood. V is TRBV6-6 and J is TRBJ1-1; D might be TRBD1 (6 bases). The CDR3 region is CASSPDRQNTEAFF. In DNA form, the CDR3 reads TGTGCCAGCAGTCCGGACAGACAGAACACTGAAGCTTTCTTT.